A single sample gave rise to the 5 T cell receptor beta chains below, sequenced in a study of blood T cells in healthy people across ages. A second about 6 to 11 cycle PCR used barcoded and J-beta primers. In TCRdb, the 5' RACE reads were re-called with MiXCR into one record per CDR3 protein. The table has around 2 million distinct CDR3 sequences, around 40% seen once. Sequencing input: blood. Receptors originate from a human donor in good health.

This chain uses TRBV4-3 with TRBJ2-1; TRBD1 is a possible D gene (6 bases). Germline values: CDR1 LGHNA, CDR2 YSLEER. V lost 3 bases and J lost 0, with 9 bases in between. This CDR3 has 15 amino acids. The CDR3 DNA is TGCGCCAGCAGCCATACAGGGTCCTCCTACAATGAGCAGTTCTTC. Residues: CASSHTGSSYNEQFF.

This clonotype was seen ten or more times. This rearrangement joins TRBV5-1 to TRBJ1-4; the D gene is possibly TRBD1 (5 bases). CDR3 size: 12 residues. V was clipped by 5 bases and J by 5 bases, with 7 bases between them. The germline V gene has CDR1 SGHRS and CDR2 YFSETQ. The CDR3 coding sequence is TGCGCCAGCAGACAGGCAAATGAAAAACTGTTTTTT. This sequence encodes CASRQANEKLFF. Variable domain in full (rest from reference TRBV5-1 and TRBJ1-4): KAGVTQTPRYLIKTRGQQVTLSCSPISGHRSVSWYQQTPGQGLQFLFEYFSETQRNKGNFPGRFSGRQFSNSRSEMNVSTLELGDSALYLCASRQANEKLFFGSGTQLSVL.

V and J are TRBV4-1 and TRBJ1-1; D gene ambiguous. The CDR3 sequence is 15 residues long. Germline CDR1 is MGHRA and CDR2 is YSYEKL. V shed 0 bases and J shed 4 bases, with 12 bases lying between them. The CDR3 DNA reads TGCGCCAGCAGCCAAGATTCGGCAAGGGCCACTGAAGCTTTCTTT. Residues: CASSQDSARATEAFF.

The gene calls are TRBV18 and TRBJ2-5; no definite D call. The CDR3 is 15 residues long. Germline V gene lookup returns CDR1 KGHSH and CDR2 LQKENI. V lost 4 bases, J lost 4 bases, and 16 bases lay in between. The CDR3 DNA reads TGTGCCAGCTCACAAGCAGGACCAGTGACAGAGACCCAGTACTTC. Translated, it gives CASSQAGPVTETQYF.

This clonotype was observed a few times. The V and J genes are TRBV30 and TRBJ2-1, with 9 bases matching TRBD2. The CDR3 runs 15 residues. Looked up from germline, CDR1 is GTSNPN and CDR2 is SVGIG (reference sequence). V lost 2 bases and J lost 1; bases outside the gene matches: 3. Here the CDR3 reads CAWSRGRGSYNEQFF. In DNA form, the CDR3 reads TGTGCCTGGAGTCGCGGGAGGGGTTCCTACAATGAGCAGTTCTTC.